This TCR beta chain was found in a study of cytomegalovirus exposure and HLA in healthy donors. Whole-study findings and limits: Generally TCR sequences proved uncommon, though certain public TCRs appeared in numerous donors. The study designated roughly 160 TCR beta chains cytomegalovirus-associated.

Use of 60 Vbeta and 13 Jbeta primers characterized the PCR. TCRdb's table, derived via immunoSEQ multiplex PCR, lists solely in-frame clones and lacks some. The data show around 110,000 clones, over 60% seen once. On this clone itself: Its antigen is currently unknown.

Sequences were obtained from PBMCs. The receptor's source is a young man in good health and CMV-seropositive.

CDR3 sequence: CASSFSHYNEQFF. The DNA of the CDR3 is TGTGCCAGCAGCTTTTCCCACTACAATGAGCAGTTCTTC. The V call is TRBV12-1, the J call TRBJ2-1; the table's D call TRBD1 went unverified against the DNA. TRBV12-1 is a documented pseudogene. This CDR3 comprises 13 residues.